This TCR beta chain appears in the sequencing data of a study of neoadjuvant anti-PD-1 for oral cavity cancer. Background on the study: Before surgery, most patients got three to four biweekly 3 mg/kg nivolumab doses. Whole-study results and caveats: Each response group had just a few patients in TCR analyses.

A note on this clone: Its cognate antigen is unknown.

Clones were sequenced by immunoSEQ multiplex PCR, and TCRdb holds only the in-frame ones, with some missing. The table has 68,000 or so clones, approximately 85% seen once. There are 13 residues in the CDR3. From germline, CDR1 is LNHDA and CDR2 SQIVND (reference sequence). The V end lost 9 bases, the J end lost 0 bases, and 9 bases lay between the germline ends. The time point here: after neoadjuvant nivolumab, at surgical resection. The V and J genes are TRBV19 and TRBJ1-3; no clear D gene. The source material was PBMCs, sampled after nivolumab (anti-PD-1) treatment. The sequence was obtained from a person aged 35-80 years with oral cavity squamous cell carcinoma. Here the CDR3 DNA reads TGTGCCAGCGGTAAGGGCTCTGGAAACACCATATATTTT. Translated, it gives CASGKGSGNTIYF. Variable domain in full (rest from reference TRBV19 and TRBJ1-3): DGGITQSPKYLFRKEGQNVTLSCEQNLNHDAMYWYRQDPGQGLRLIYYSQIVNDFQKGDIAEGYSVSREKKESFPLTVTSAQKNPTAFYLCASGKGSGNTIYFGEGSWLTVV.